These T cell receptor beta chains were read from a single sample in a study of molecular identifiers for immune sequencing clone quantification. TCRdb reprocessed the PCR reads via MiXCR and lists one record per CDR3 protein. The sample has some 590,000 distinct CDR3 sequences, less than 30% seen once; the top ten hold 0.78%. What was sequenced was naive CD8+ T cells from blood, with Jurkat cell RNA spiked in. The receptors were gathered from a human donor in good health. Some libraries in this study had Jurkat cell RNA spiked in. Each CDR3 is given with its conserved first and last residue. D genes are given only for firm matches. Where a row states a size, it is once, few, many or the class of an expanded clone; other rows omit it.

d_call: NA; clone_size: NA; j_call: TRBJ2-2; v_call: TRBV18; cdr3_nt: TGTGCCAGCTCACCACCCGGACTCGGGGAGCTGTTTTTT; cdr3_aa: CASSPPGLGELFF
d_call: NA; clone_size: few; j_call: TRBJ2-7; v_call: TRBV4-3; cdr3_nt: TGCGCCAGCAGCCAAGATATTACGGGACACACGTCCGAGCAGTACTTC; cdr3_aa: CASSQDITGHTSEQYF
d_call: NA; clone_size: few; j_call: TRBJ2-1; v_call: TRBV6-2/TRBV6-3; cdr3_nt: TGTGCCAGCAGTTACGCGGGCAGGCCCATCTTCCATGAGCAGTTCTTC; cdr3_aa: CASSYAGRPIFHEQFF
d_call: NA; clone_size: NA; j_call: TRBJ2-7; v_call: TRBV7-9; cdr3_nt: TGTGCCAGCAGCTCAGTATCTCCTAGCTACGAGCAGTACTTC; cdr3_aa: CASSSVSPSYEQYF
d_call: NA; clone_size: NA; j_call: TRBJ2-1; v_call: TRBV24-1; cdr3_nt: TGTGCCACCAGTGAGTCTTCTTGGGATGAGCAGTTCTTC; cdr3_aa: CATSESSWDEQFF
d_call: NA; clone_size: many; j_call: TRBJ2-7; v_call: TRBV6-1; cdr3_nt: TGTGCCAGCAGTGGGAGCAGGGTGGGGTACGAGCAGTACTTC; cdr3_aa: CASSGSRVGYEQYF
d_call: NA; clone_size: NA; j_call: TRBJ2-7; v_call: TRBV7-9; cdr3_nt: TGTGCCAGCAGCTTAATGGACACAGCTCCCGACGAGCAGTACTTC; cdr3_aa: CASSLMDTAPDEQYF
d_call: NA; clone_size: NA; j_call: TRBJ1-3; v_call: TRBV2; cdr3_nt: TGTGCCAGCAGTGAAAGGTCCGGCTATGGGAACACCATATATTTT; cdr3_aa: CASSERSGYGNTIYF
d_call: NA; clone_size: many; j_call: TRBJ2-6; v_call: TRBV9; cdr3_nt: TGTGCCAGCAGCCTCAATCGTCAAGGGGTTGGGGCCAACGTCCTGACTTTC; cdr3_aa: CASSLNRQGVGANVLTF
d_call: NA; clone_size: few; j_call: TRBJ1-5; v_call: TRBV7-8; cdr3_nt: TGTGCCAGCAGCTTACCCCCCCCGCAGCCCCAGCATTTT; cdr3_aa: CASSLPPPQPQHF
d_call: TRBD1; clone_size: many; j_call: TRBJ2-7; v_call: TRBV5-8; cdr3_nt: TGTGCCAGCAGCTTGCCGGCGACAGGGTACTACGAGCAGTACTTC; cdr3_aa: CASSLPATGYYEQYF
d_call: NA; clone_size: many; j_call: TRBJ2-1; v_call: TRBV7-2; cdr3_nt: TGTGCCAGCAGCTCAGATCTCGTAGTAGCGCTAACCTACAATGAGCAGTTCTTC; cdr3_aa: CASSSDLVVALTYNEQFF
d_call: NA; clone_size: NA; j_call: TRBJ2-5; v_call: TRBV7-7; cdr3_nt: TGTGCTAGCAGCTCGACTGTAGCGGAGCAAGAGACCCAGTACTTC; cdr3_aa: CASSSTVAEQETQYF
d_call: TRBD1; clone_size: many; j_call: TRBJ1-6; v_call: TRBV20-1; cdr3_nt: TGCAGTGCTAAAGGGGGCAGGGGGCGATCACCCCTCCACTTT; cdr3_aa: CSAKGGRGRSPLHF
d_call: NA; clone_size: few; j_call: TRBJ2-1; v_call: TRBV4-3; cdr3_nt: TGCGCCAGCAGCCGCGGACACGTACCCTACAATGAGCAGTTCTTC; cdr3_aa: CASSRGHVPYNEQFF
d_call: TRBD2; clone_size: many; j_call: TRBJ2-3; v_call: TRBV6-5; cdr3_nt: TGTGCCAGCAGTTACAACCTACCGGGACTAAATTATGATACGCAGTATTTT; cdr3_aa: CASSYNLPGLNYDTQYF
d_call: NA; clone_size: few; j_call: TRBJ2-7; v_call: TRBV28; cdr3_nt: TGTGCCAGCAGAGGCCCCTTTGGAAGCTACGAGCAGTACTTC; cdr3_aa: CASRGPFGSYEQYF
d_call: NA; clone_size: few; j_call: TRBJ2-7; v_call: TRBV7-9; cdr3_nt: TGTGCCAGCAGCCCCGGACAGACACACAACTACGAGCAGTACTTC; cdr3_aa: CASSPGQTHNYEQYF
d_call: TRBD1; clone_size: few; j_call: TRBJ1-1; v_call: TRBV4-3; cdr3_nt: TGCGCCAGCAGCCAAGGATTCTCGGGACAGGGGGCCAACACTGAAGCTTTCTTT; cdr3_aa: CASSQGFSGQGANTEAFF
d_call: NA; clone_size: few; j_call: TRBJ2-5; v_call: TRBV5-1; cdr3_nt: TGCGCCAGCAGCTCGGGGTTCTTAGGAGAAGAGACCCAGTACTTC; cdr3_aa: CASSSGFLGEETQYF
d_call: TRBD2; clone_size: NA; j_call: TRBJ2-1; v_call: TRBV11-2; cdr3_nt: TGTGCCAGCAGCTTAACAGCGGGAGCCTACAATGAGCAGTTCTTC; cdr3_aa: CASSLTAGAYNEQFF
d_call: NA; clone_size: NA; j_call: TRBJ1-1; v_call: TRBV19; cdr3_nt: TGTGCCAGTGGCTTTTTAAAGACCCTTGGAGGTGAAGCTTCCTTT; cdr3_aa: CASGFLKTLGGEASF
d_call: NA; clone_size: few; j_call: TRBJ2-7; v_call: TRBV12-3/TRBV12-4; cdr3_nt: TGTGCCAGCAGTTTAGCGGGGGACAACTACGAGCAGTACTTC; cdr3_aa: CASSLAGDNYEQYF
d_call: NA; clone_size: many; j_call: TRBJ1-1; v_call: TRBV5-5; cdr3_nt: TGTGCCAGCAGCTTCTCGCAGGGTTACACTGAAGCTTTCTTT; cdr3_aa: CASSFSQGYTEAFF
d_call: NA; clone_size: NA; j_call: TRBJ1-6; v_call: TRBV27; cdr3_nt: TGTGCCAGCAGTTTATTCCCCGGGACTTATAATTCACCCCTCTACTTT; cdr3_aa: CASSLFPGTYNSPLYF
d_call: NA; clone_size: few; j_call: TRBJ2-2; v_call: TRBV6-4; cdr3_nt: TGTGCCAGCAGTGACATGGCGTACACCGGGGAGCTGTTTTTT; cdr3_aa: CASSDMAYTGELFF
d_call: NA; clone_size: many; j_call: TRBJ2-2; v_call: TRBV10-3; cdr3_nt: TGTGCCATCGAACCGAACACCGGGGAGCTGTTTTTT; cdr3_aa: CAIEPNTGELFF
d_call: TRBD1; clone_size: many; j_call: TRBJ2-3; v_call: TRBV29-1; cdr3_nt: TGCAGCGTTGAAGGGACAGGGAGATACACAGATACGCAGTATTTT; cdr3_aa: CSVEGTGRYTDTQYF
d_call: TRBD1; clone_size: NA; j_call: TRBJ2-3; v_call: TRBV4-1; cdr3_nt: TGCGCCAGCAGCCAAGGGACAGGGGTAACAAATACGCAGTATTTT; cdr3_aa: CASSQGTGVTNTQYF
d_call: NA; clone_size: many; j_call: TRBJ2-7; v_call: TRBV19; cdr3_nt: TGTGCCAGTAGTTATAGCGGCCCGGGGGAGCAGTACTTC; cdr3_aa: CASSYSGPGEQYF
d_call: TRBD1; clone_size: NA; j_call: TRBJ1-1; v_call: TRBV3-1; cdr3_nt: TGTGCCAGCAGCCAAGGCTCAGGGGGGGTTGAAGCTTTCTTT; cdr3_aa: CASSQGSGGVEAFF
d_call: TRBD1; clone_size: many; j_call: TRBJ2-6; v_call: TRBV9; cdr3_nt: TGTGCCAGCGGGGACAGGCCCGATTCCTCTGGGGCCAACGTCCTGACTTTC; cdr3_aa: CASGDRPDSSGANVLTF
d_call: TRBD2; clone_size: NA; j_call: TRBJ2-7; v_call: TRBV20-1; cdr3_nt: TGCAGTGCTAGAATGGGACTATACTACGAGCAGTACTTC; cdr3_aa: CSARMGLYYEQYF
d_call: TRBD2; clone_size: few; j_call: TRBJ2-3; v_call: TRBV4-2; cdr3_nt: TGTGCCAGCAGCCAAGATACCGCTAGCGGGATAAGCACAGATACGCAGTATTTT; cdr3_aa: CASSQDTASGISTDTQYF
d_call: NA; clone_size: many; j_call: TRBJ2-3; v_call: TRBV28; cdr3_nt: TGTGCCAGCAGTTTCGGGGAGCGGCTGACGGGCACAGATACGCAGTATTTT; cdr3_aa: CASSFGERLTGTDTQYF
d_call: NA; clone_size: many; j_call: TRBJ1-1; v_call: TRBV7-9; cdr3_nt: TGTGCCAGCAGCGCCGGGACTTTCGAGTCCCGGAACACTGAAGCTTTCTTT; cdr3_aa: CASSAGTFESRNTEAFF
d_call: NA; clone_size: NA; j_call: TRBJ2-1; v_call: TRBV2; cdr3_nt: TGTGCCAGCAGTAAACTGGAGGAGCAGTTCTTC; cdr3_aa: CASSKLEEQFF
d_call: TRBD2; clone_size: few; j_call: TRBJ2-7; v_call: TRBV2; cdr3_nt: TGTGCCAGCAGTCCCCTCGGACTAGCGGGGAGGTTGGGGTCCTACGAGCAGTACTTC; cdr3_aa: CASSPLGLAGRLGSYEQYF
d_call: TRBD2; clone_size: few; j_call: TRBJ2-3; v_call: TRBV9; cdr3_nt: TGTGCCAGCAGCGTCCCTAGCGGGGAATCCGATACGCAGTATTTT; cdr3_aa: CASSVPSGESDTQYF
d_call: NA; clone_size: many; j_call: TRBJ1-6; v_call: TRBV5-1; cdr3_nt: TGCGCCAGCAGCCCCTCGACACGAACGTTGGTTTCACCCCTCCACTTT; cdr3_aa: CASSPSTRTLVSPLHF
d_call: TRBD1; clone_size: NA; j_call: TRBJ2-7; v_call: TRBV11-1; cdr3_nt: TGTGCCAGCAGCTTTACAGGGGATCACGAGCAGTACTTC; cdr3_aa: CASSFTGDHEQYF
d_call: NA; clone_size: many; j_call: TRBJ2-7; v_call: TRBV27; cdr3_nt: TGTGCCAGCAGTCCCAGGGCCTCCCGTTACGAGCAGTACTTC; cdr3_aa: CASSPRASRYEQYF
d_call: TRBD1; clone_size: once; j_call: TRBJ1-2; v_call: TRBV6-5; cdr3_nt: TGTGCCAGCAGCATGGATGACAGGGAGGATGGCTACACCTTC; cdr3_aa: CASSMDDREDGYTF
d_call: NA; clone_size: many; j_call: TRBJ1-1; v_call: TRBV29-1; cdr3_nt: TGCAGCGTTTGTGGTGGAGGGGACCGGGACACTGAAGCTTTCTTT; cdr3_aa: CSVCGGGDRDTEAFF
d_call: NA; clone_size: many; j_call: TRBJ2-7; v_call: TRBV20-1; cdr3_nt: TGCAGTGCTAGAGATGACAGTCGCCCGTCGGATGAGCAGTACTTC; cdr3_aa: CSARDDSRPSDEQYF
d_call: NA; clone_size: NA; j_call: TRBJ2-5; v_call: TRBV28; cdr3_nt: TGTGCCAGCATCGGCCTCCAAGAGACCCAGTACTTC; cdr3_aa: CASIGLQETQYF
d_call: TRBD1; clone_size: once; j_call: TRBJ2-7; v_call: TRBV20-1; cdr3_nt: TGCAGTGCTAAGGAACAGGGGACCTTCTACGAGCAGTACTTC; cdr3_aa: CSAKEQGTFYEQYF
d_call: NA; clone_size: few; j_call: TRBJ1-2; v_call: TRBV7-9; cdr3_nt: TGTGCCAGCAGCGGAGGGGCTAACTATGGCTACACCTTC; cdr3_aa: CASSGGANYGYTF
d_call: TRBD2; clone_size: few; j_call: TRBJ2-3; v_call: TRBV19; cdr3_nt: TGTGCCAGCGAGGGGCGGGGGGGCACAGATACGCAGTATTTT; cdr3_aa: CASEGRGGTDTQYF
d_call: TRBD2; clone_size: NA; j_call: TRBJ2-7; v_call: TRBV10-3; cdr3_nt: TGTGCCATCAGTGTTTTCCCTCGGGGGGAGAACTACGAGCAGTACTTC; cdr3_aa: CAISVFPRGENYEQYF